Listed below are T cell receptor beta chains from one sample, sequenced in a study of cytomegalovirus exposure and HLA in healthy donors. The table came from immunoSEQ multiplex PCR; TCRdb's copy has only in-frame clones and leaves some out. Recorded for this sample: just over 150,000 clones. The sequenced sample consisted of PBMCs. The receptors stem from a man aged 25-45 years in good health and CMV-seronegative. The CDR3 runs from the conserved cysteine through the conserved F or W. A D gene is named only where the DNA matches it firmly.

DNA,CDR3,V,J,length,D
TGTGCCAGCAGCGGACAGGGGGCGGTCGAGCAGTACTTC,CASSGQGAVEQYF,TRBV7-9,TRBJ2-7,13,TRBD1
TGTGCCAGCAGCGCCAATTCCGGGACAGGGGGCTATGGCTACACCTTC,CASSANSGTGGYGYTF,TRBV9,TRBJ1-2,16,TRBD1
TGTGCCAGCAGCCGAGGGACTAGCGGGAGGAACACCGGGGAGCTGTTTTTT,CASSRGTSGRNTGELFF,TRBV7-9,TRBJ2-2,17,TRBD2
TGTGCCAGCAGCTACGGACTAGCGGGAATGTACAATGAGCAGTTCTTC,CASSYGLAGMYNEQFF,TRBV5-4,TRBJ2-1,16,TRBD2
TGTGCCAGCAGCTTAGAGGCTCGTTTCGGGGGGAACATTCAGTACTTC,CASSLEARFGGNIQYF,TRBV7-2,TRBJ2-4,16,TRBD2
TGTGCCAGCAGTTTGGCCTCCGGGGAGCTGTTTTTT,CASSLASGELFF,TRBV28,TRBJ2-2,12,NA
TGTGCCATCAGTACCGGGACAGGGCGTTTTGGGGGCTACACCTTC,CAISTGTGRFGGYTF,TRBV10-3,TRBJ1-2,15,TRBD1
TGTGCCAGTAGTATTGAGCTGAACCAAGAGACCCAGTACTTC,CASSIELNQETQYF,TRBV19,TRBJ2-5,14,NA
TGTGCCAGCAGTTACGGAGCGCCCTACGAGCAGTACTTC,CASSYGAPYEQYF,TRBV6-5,TRBJ2-7,13,NA
TGTGCCAGCAGCCCTCGGACTAGCGGGAGCACAGATACGCAGTATTTT,CASSPRTSGSTDTQYF,TRBV9,TRBJ2-3,16,TRBD2
TGTGCCAGCAGAAACAGGGGTATCAATTCACCCCTCCACTTT,CASRNRGINSPLHF,TRBV6-5,TRBJ1-6,14,TRBD1
TGTGCCAGCAGATATAGGACAGGGACTTTTGGCTACACCTTC,CASRYRTGTFGYTF,TRBV6-5,TRBJ1-2,14,TRBD1
TGTGCCAGCAGTGAAGACTTAGAGGCAGCCCAGCATTTT,CASSEDLEAAQHF,TRBV6-1,TRBJ1-5,13,NA
TGCAGCGTTGAAGATTACCGGGGTACCCAAGAGACCCAGTACTTC,CSVEDYRGTQETQYF,TRBV29-1,TRBJ2-5,15,NA
TGCGCCAGCAGCTCCCGAGGGGGTTCTGGGGCAGATACGCAGTATTTT,CASSSRGGSGADTQYF,TRBV5-1,TRBJ2-3,16,NA
TGTGCCAGCAGCTCCTTAGGGGGTTACACAGATACGCAGTATTTT,CASSSLGGYTDTQYF,TRBV11-3,TRBJ2-3,15,NA
TGTGCCAGCAGCTTATGGGTTCGCGCGGACAATGAGCAGTTCTTC,CASSLWVRADNEQFF,TRBV7-2,TRBJ2-1,15,NA
TGCGCCAGCAGCTTGAGGGGCACGACCTCCTACGAGCAGTACTTC,CASSLRGTTSYEQYF,TRBV5-1,TRBJ2-7,15,NA
TGTGCCAGTAGTGCTCTGGCCGGGACAGGCGGTGAAAAACTGTTTTTT,CASSALAGTGGEKLFF,TRBV19,TRBJ1-4,16,TRBD1
TGTGGTTACGAAGGGGACTATGGCTACACCTTC,CGYEGDYGYTF,TRBV7-8,TRBJ1-2,11,NA
TGCGCCAGTTGGACAGGACCCCCTGGGAACACTGAAGCTTTCTTT,CASWTGPPGNTEAFF,TRBV5-1,TRBJ1-1,15,TRBD1
TGTGCCAGCGACTCTGCAGATACGCAGTATTTT,CASDSADTQYF,TRBV2,TRBJ2-3,11,NA
TGTGCCAGCAGCTTGGGCGGGCGTAATTCACCCCTCCACTTT,CASSLGGRNSPLHF,TRBV5-8,TRBJ1-6,14,NA
TGTGCCAGCTGGCCGGGACAGGGGAACTCCGGGGAGCTGTTTTTT,CASWPGQGNSGELFF,TRBV25-1,TRBJ2-2,15,TRBD1
TGTGCCAGCAGACGACAGGGGGTGACTGAAGCTTTCTTT,CASRRQGVTEAFF,TRBV11-3,TRBJ1-1,13,TRBD1
TGTGCCACCCGGACTAGCGCTGCAGATACGCAGTATTTT,CATRTSAADTQYF,TRBV10-3,TRBJ2-3,13,TRBD2
TGTGCCAGCAGCTTGGACAGTAACACTGAAGCTTTCTTT,CASSLDSNTEAFF,TRBV11-1,TRBJ1-1,13,NA
TGTGCCAGCAGTGAAGGGGGAACAGGGCTCGACGAGCAGTACTTC,CASSEGGTGLDEQYF,TRBV6-1,TRBJ2-7,15,NA
TGTGCCAGCTCACAGATCCCGGGACAGAGTAATGAAAAACTGTTTTTT,CASSQIPGQSNEKLFF,TRBV18,TRBJ1-4,16,TRBD1
TGTGCCAGTAGTATAACGCGAGGGACACAAGCTTTCTTT,CASSITRGTQAFF,TRBV19,TRBJ1-1,13,NA
TGTGCCTGGAGGGCGGGGGGAGGTGGGCAGTTCTTC,CAWRAGGGGQFF,TRBV30,TRBJ2-1,12,TRBD2
TGTGCCAGCAGTCGACTAGCGGGAGGCCTCTTAAGCTCCTACAATGAGCAGTTCTTC,CASSRLAGGLLSSYNEQFF,TRBV6-4,TRBJ2-1,19,TRBD2
TGTGCCAGCAGCTTAGCTAGCTCGAACACCGGGGAGCTGTTTTTT,CASSLASSNTGELFF,TRBV13,TRBJ2-2,15,NA
TGTGCCAGCAGCGTAGCCGGGACAGGGGATGGCTACACCTTC,CASSVAGTGDGYTF,TRBV9,TRBJ1-2,14,TRBD1
TGTGCCAGCAGCCAGCAGGGGGGTGTTGGAAACACCATATATTTT,CASSQQGGVGNTIYF,TRBV7-3,TRBJ1-3,15,TRBD1
TGCGCCAGCAGTGAAGGACAGAGTAGCAATCAGCCCCAGCATTTT,CASSEGQSSNQPQHF,TRBV4-1,TRBJ1-5,15,NA
TGCGCCAGCAGCATGGGTGACACTAGCACAGATACGCAGTATTTT,CASSMGDTSTDTQYF,TRBV5-1,TRBJ2-3,15,NA
TGTGCCAGCAGCTTAGATGGAGCCTACGAGCAGTACTTC,CASSLDGAYEQYF,TRBV11-3,TRBJ2-7,13,NA
TGCGCCAGCAGCTTGGGTACTAGCGGAGTTTACGAGCAGTACTTC,CASSLGTSGVYEQYF,TRBV5-1,TRBJ2-7,15,TRBD2
TGCGCCAGCAGACTGGAGGGACAAGAGACCCAGTACTTC,CASRLEGQETQYF,TRBV5-1,TRBJ2-5,13,NA
TGTGCCAGTACCGACCTAGGGGCAGCTGAAGAAGTAATCCGCTATGGCTACACCTTC,CASTDLGAAEEVIRYGYTF,TRBV19,TRBJ1-2,19,NA
TGTGCCAGCAGCCAAACCCGACAGCCGCCGGGTACGCAGTATTTT,CASSQTRQPPGTQYF,TRBV7-3,TRBJ2-3,15,NA
TGCGCCAGCAGCCGAAGAGCAGGGACTAGCGGGAGAGAGGGCACCGGGGAGCTGTTTTTT,CASSRRAGTSGREGTGELFF,TRBV4-1,TRBJ2-2,20,TRBD2
TGTGCCAGCAGTTTAGGGACAGGGGCCACTGAAGCTTTCTTT,CASSLGTGATEAFF,TRBV27,TRBJ1-1,14,TRBD1
TGTGCCAGCAGCTTGGTGTCAGAGACAGGGGAGTACTTC,CASSLVSETGEYF,TRBV5-6,TRBJ2-7,13,TRBD1
TGTGCCAGCTCCCCGTCGGGTCCGGGACTAGCGGGACTCGAGCAGTTCTTC,CASSPSGPGLAGLEQFF,TRBV18,TRBJ2-1,17,TRBD2
TGTGCCAGCTCACCACAGACAGGGCCACATCAGCCCCAGCATTTT,CASSPQTGPHQPQHF,TRBV18,TRBJ1-5,15,TRBD1
TGTGCCAGCAGCTTCGGGGGAGGCGAGCAGTACTTC,CASSFGGGEQYF,TRBV5-5,TRBJ2-7,12,NA